The rows below give T cell receptor beta chains drawn from one sample of a study of blood T cell repertoires in COVID-19. Method: immunoSEQ multiplex PCR; TCRdb's copy keeps in-frame clones and lacks some. Of about 340,000 clones in the sample, 86% are singletons; the top ten hold 3.5% to 4.5%. Sequencing was done on a sample of PBMCs or T cells enriched from blood (not recorded which). The receptor source for this set is a woman in her thirties or forties with acute COVID-19. Each CDR3 is given with its conserved first and last residue. A D gene is named only where the DNA matches it firmly. Clone sizes are given selectively: once, few, many, or a class where the clone is expanded.

v_call: TRBV29-1; clone_size: -; j_call: TRBJ2-7; d_call: TRBD2; cdr3_nt: TGCAGCGTTGACGTAGCGGGATCCAACGAGCAGTACTTC; cdr3_aa: CSVDVAGSNEQYF
v_call: TRBV5-4; clone_size: -; j_call: TRBJ2-5; d_call: -; cdr3_nt: TGTGCCAGCAGCTTGCCGGGGGGCGGGGAGACCCAGTACTTC; cdr3_aa: CASSLPGGGETQYF
v_call: TRBV18; clone_size: few; j_call: TRBJ2-3; d_call: -; cdr3_nt: TGTGCCAGCTCACCTCCCTTAAGCACAGATACGCAGTATTTT; cdr3_aa: CASSPPLSTDTQYF
v_call: TRBV3-1/TRBV3-2; clone_size: -; j_call: TRBJ1-1; d_call: -; cdr3_nt: TGTGCCAGCAGCGCGGACAGTTGGGGGACTGAAGCTTTCTTT; cdr3_aa: CASSADSWGTEAFF
v_call: TRBV7-2; clone_size: once; j_call: TRBJ2-7; d_call: TRBD2; cdr3_nt: TGTGCCAGCAGCTTAGTTTCGGGCGGGAGCCCCTTATACTACGAGCAGTACTTC; cdr3_aa: CASSLVSGGSPLYYEQYF
v_call: TRBV2; clone_size: -; j_call: TRBJ2-3; d_call: TRBD2; cdr3_nt: TGTGCCAGCAGTGGGGGAGGGGCAGATACGCAGTATTTT; cdr3_aa: CASSGGGADTQYF
v_call: TRBV2; clone_size: -; j_call: TRBJ1-5; d_call: -; cdr3_nt: TGTGCCACCGGGACAAATAGCAATCAGCCCCAGCATTTT; cdr3_aa: CATGTNSNQPQHF
v_call: TRBV28; clone_size: -; j_call: TRBJ1-4; d_call: -; cdr3_nt: TGTGCCAGCAGTAACTTCCTTTTTCGAAAACTGTTTTTT; cdr3_aa: CASSNFLFRKLFF
v_call: TRBV11-3; clone_size: -; j_call: TRBJ2-3; d_call: TRBD2; cdr3_nt: TGTGCCAGCAGCCCCCGGACTAGCGGGAGTAGAACAGCGCAGTATTTT; cdr3_aa: CASSPRTSGSRTAQYF
v_call: TRBV27; clone_size: -; j_call: TRBJ2-7; d_call: -; cdr3_nt: TGTGCCAGCAGTTTCCGGGAGCAGACAGAGCAGTACTTC; cdr3_aa: CASSFREQTEQYF
v_call: TRBV20-1; clone_size: -; j_call: TRBJ1-1; d_call: -; cdr3_nt: TGCACCATAGGGGTGGGCTCTGAAGCTTTCTTT; cdr3_aa: CTIGVGSEAFF
v_call: TRBV3-1/TRBV3-2; clone_size: -; j_call: TRBJ2-5; d_call: -; cdr3_nt: TGTGCCAGCAGCCAAGTTGCGGGACAGAAGAGGACCCAGTACTTC; cdr3_aa: CASSQVAGQKRTQYF
v_call: TRBV28; clone_size: -; j_call: TRBJ2-2; d_call: -; cdr3_nt: TGTGCCAGCAGTTACAGGAGAATGAACACCGGGGAGCTGTTTTTT; cdr3_aa: CASSYRRMNTGELFF
v_call: TRBV27; clone_size: -; j_call: TRBJ1-6; d_call: -; cdr3_nt: TGTGCCAGCAGTCCCTGGCCGGAGGACAATTCACCCCTCCACTTT; cdr3_aa: CASSPWPEDNSPLHF
v_call: TRBV18; clone_size: -; j_call: TRBJ1-1; d_call: -; cdr3_nt: TGTGCCAGCTCACCGAGGCAGGGCTCAATGAACACTGAAGCTTTCTTT; cdr3_aa: CASSPRQGSMNTEAFF
v_call: TRBV29-1; clone_size: -; j_call: TRBJ2-1; d_call: TRBD1; cdr3_nt: TGCAGCTTAAGGGGGCGCGCGTACAATGAGCAGTTCTTC; cdr3_aa: CSLRGRAYNEQFF
v_call: TRBV18; clone_size: once; j_call: TRBJ2-1; d_call: TRBD1; cdr3_nt: TGTGCCAGCTCACCATCCCCGAACGGACAGGTACTGTTCTTC; cdr3_aa: CASSPSPNGQVLFF
v_call: TRBV5-6; clone_size: -; j_call: TRBJ2-3; d_call: TRBD2; cdr3_nt: TGTGCCAGCAGCCCCGGTGGGACTAGCGGGCGCCCCCGCACAGATACGCAGTATTTT; cdr3_aa: CASSPGGTSGRPRTDTQYF
v_call: TRBV28; clone_size: -; j_call: TRBJ1-2; d_call: -; cdr3_nt: TGTGCCAGCAGTTTCCTAGCACGCTACACCTTC; cdr3_aa: CASSFLARYTF
v_call: TRBV6-5; clone_size: -; j_call: TRBJ2-7; d_call: -; cdr3_nt: TGTGCCAGCAGTTTGGACATTACAGCCTACGAGCAGTACTTC; cdr3_aa: CASSLDITAYEQYF
v_call: TRBV6-5; clone_size: -; j_call: TRBJ1-6; d_call: TRBD1; cdr3_nt: TGTGCCAGCTATCGAGGACAGGCGGGTTCACCCCTCCACTTT; cdr3_aa: CASYRGQAGSPLHF
v_call: TRBV29-1; clone_size: -; j_call: TRBJ1-2; d_call: -; cdr3_nt: TGCAGCGTTGAAGGGCACTATGGCTACACCTTC; cdr3_aa: CSVEGHYGYTF
v_call: TRBV19; clone_size: -; j_call: TRBJ2-1; d_call: TRBD2; cdr3_nt: TGTGCCAGTAGTATTCTTTGGACTAGCGCAAACAATGAGCAGTTCTTC; cdr3_aa: CASSILWTSANNEQFF
v_call: TRBV27; clone_size: -; j_call: TRBJ2-2; d_call: TRBD2; cdr3_nt: TGTGCCAGCAGTGAAAGCGGGAGTTTATCCGACACCGGGGAGCTGTTTTTT; cdr3_aa: CASSESGSLSDTGELFF
v_call: TRBV29-1; clone_size: few; j_call: TRBJ2-7; d_call: -; cdr3_nt: TGCAGCGTCAGATCCAGGGGACAGCAGTACTTC; cdr3_aa: CSVRSRGQQYF
v_call: TRBV24-1; clone_size: -; j_call: TRBJ2-1; d_call: -; cdr3_nt: TGTGCCACCAGTGCACGACGGGACAATGAGCAGTTCTTC; cdr3_aa: CATSARRDNEQFF
v_call: TRBV21-1; clone_size: few; j_call: TRBJ2-3; d_call: -; cdr3_nt: TGTGCCAGCAGCAAAATTGACTGCGCTTGCACAGATACGCAGTATTTT; cdr3_aa: CASSKIDCACTDTQYF
v_call: TRBV18; clone_size: -; j_call: TRBJ1-1; d_call: TRBD1; cdr3_nt: TGTGCCAGCTCACCGGGGGACAGGGGAGCGTCCGGGAGCACTGAAGCTTTCTTT; cdr3_aa: CASSPGDRGASGSTEAFF
v_call: TRBV29-1; clone_size: -; j_call: TRBJ1-1; d_call: -; cdr3_nt: TGCAGCGTCGATCGAGGCAGGGGAGCTTTCTTT; cdr3_aa: CSVDRGRGAFF
v_call: TRBV7-2; clone_size: -; j_call: TRBJ2-5; d_call: -; cdr3_nt: TGTGCCAGCAGCTTAGGTTTCCAGGCCTCCCAAGAGACCCAGTACTTC; cdr3_aa: CASSLGFQASQETQYF
v_call: TRBV14; clone_size: -; j_call: TRBJ2-5; d_call: -; cdr3_nt: TGTGCCAGCAGCCCCTCGAGCAGGGTAGAAGAGACCCAGTACTTC; cdr3_aa: CASSPSSRVEETQYF
v_call: TRBV28; clone_size: once; j_call: TRBJ2-7; d_call: -; cdr3_nt: TGTGCCAGCAGTTTGGGCAGGGGATACGAGCAGTACTTC; cdr3_aa: CASSLGRGYEQYF
v_call: TRBV9; clone_size: -; j_call: TRBJ2-6; d_call: -; cdr3_nt: TGTGCCAGCAGCGACGGTGGGGCCAACGTCCTGACTTTC; cdr3_aa: CASSDGGANVLTF
v_call: TRBV2; clone_size: -; j_call: TRBJ1-5; d_call: TRBD1; cdr3_nt: TGTGCCAGCAGTCCCACAGGACAGGGAGGTACTTCTTTTCAGCCCCAGCATTTT; cdr3_aa: CASSPTGQGGTSFQPQHF
v_call: TRBV7-3; clone_size: -; j_call: TRBJ2-7; d_call: TRBD1; cdr3_nt: TGTGCCAGCAGCCTACAGGGGGCAGGATACGAGCAGTACTTC; cdr3_aa: CASSLQGAGYEQYF
v_call: TRBV12-3/TRBV12-4; clone_size: -; j_call: TRBJ2-1; d_call: -; cdr3_nt: TGTGCCAGCAGGAACGGTGGTGAGCAGTTCTTC; cdr3_aa: CASRNGGEQFF
v_call: TRBV15; clone_size: -; j_call: TRBJ2-1; d_call: TRBD1; cdr3_nt: TGTGCCACCAGCGAACCGCCAAGGGGGCTGCGTGAGCAGTTCTTC; cdr3_aa: CATSEPPRGLREQFF
v_call: TRBV6-6; clone_size: -; j_call: TRBJ2-1; d_call: -; cdr3_nt: TGTGCCAGTTCGACAGATTACAATGAGCAGTTCTTC; cdr3_aa: CASSTDYNEQFF
v_call: TRBV7-3; clone_size: -; j_call: TRBJ2-1; d_call: -; cdr3_nt: TGTGCCAGCAGCCCACGGGATCGGGGTGGCAATGAGCAGTTCTTC; cdr3_aa: CASSPRDRGGNEQFF
v_call: TRBV3-1/TRBV3-2; clone_size: -; j_call: TRBJ2-7; d_call: -; cdr3_nt: TGTGCCAGCAGCCAAGTACGGAGCAGGGTCAGCTACGAGCAGTACTTC; cdr3_aa: CASSQVRSRVSYEQYF
v_call: TRBV7-2; clone_size: -; j_call: TRBJ1-2; d_call: -; cdr3_nt: TGTGCCAGCGGAGTTAACAGGGTGATTGGCTACACCTTC; cdr3_aa: CASGVNRVIGYTF